The T cell receptor beta chain under discussion was sequenced for a study of blood T cell repertoires in COVID-19. Study overall: The samples span acute and convalescent COVID-19 from the United States, Italy and Spain. T cells, B-cell-depleted T cells, or PBMCs provided the cDNA or gDNA that served as material.

V trimming: 5 bases; J trimming: 5 bases; junction bases outside the gene matches: 0. The CDR3 has 13 amino acids. Authors' data handling: Scientists estimated how many nucleated cells there were by amplifying reference gene primers. Clones were read by immunoSEQ multiplex PCR, and TCRdb kept only the in-frame ones, dropping some. V and J calls plus clone size are reproduced from that table; the DNA served to infer D and trimming. The top ten hold about 1% of the sample, which has more than 300,000 clones, almost 90% seen once. Patients from Seattle were sampled longitudinally, starting during active infection.

The clonotype comes from a woman in her thirties or forties with COVID-19, enrolled during active disease. Sequencing used peripheral blood. The J gene is TRBJ2-2, the V gene TRBV12-3 or TRBV12-4; 9 nucleotides agree with TRBD1. CDR3 bases: TGTGCCAGCAGTGGACAGGGGACCGGGGAGCTGTTTTTT. Protein sequence: CASSGQGTGELFF.